The present T cell receptor (beta chain) was sequenced within a study of cytomegalovirus exposure and HLA in healthy donors (dated by TCRdb to 2016 to 2017). General notes on the study: According to an earlier analysis of 587 of the donors, some 180 million T cells yielded 90 million to 130 million unique TCR beta sequences and less than 300 Gb of sequence data. Besides the first cohort of around 670 subjects, a separate validation cohort made up of over a hundred different subjects was used. A few DR-DQ haplotypes were treated as single units for association and clustering because of strong linkage in the cohort. Across about 370 genotyped donors of the cohort, an average of approximately 240,000 unique TCR beta nucleotide sequences per donor were sequenced, and roughly a sixth of those sequences were non-productive. Every discovery cohort repertoire had been produced on one sequencing platform. To predict cytomegalovirus infection status, the study brought together high-throughput TCR immunosequencing, statistical association of individual TCRs with disease status, and machine learning. Typing coverage varied by locus: roughly 629-640 donors for A, B, C, DRB1 and DQB1; approximately 500 for DQA1; over 600 for DPA1; fewer than 480 for DPB1. A later genetic analysis used genome-wide SNP genotypes for about 65% of the 666 donors, treating that subset as a discovery cohort. HLA typing included class I and class II loci at four-digit resolution. The study was designed to test whether signatures of past pathogen exposure could be identified by cataloging public T cell receptors. The T cell repertoires of 670 or so subjects were profiled by immunosequencing and related to cytomegalovirus serostatus. In the later analysis, no new phenotypic data were used to find candidate immune exposures; instead, reliance was placed on TCR beta sequences and their occurrence across donors. Donor age, sex, ethnicity and CMV serostatus were compiled together with the repertoire data. To study patterns of TCR occurrence, a later analysis re-analyzed previously published TCR beta repertoires from just over 650 donors and added high-resolution HLA genotyping. Of the roughly 400 genotyped donors, 65% to 90% fell in the genetic ancestry cluster associated with self-reported Caucasian donors. An early release covering 550 to 700 HLA-typed donors comprised about 320 gigabases of sequencing data and tens of millions of unique TCR sequences. In an earlier analysis of several hundred of the donors, high-throughput TCR beta sequencing was used to judge whether each TCR beta V gene segment behaved as functional or pseudogenic. What the work shows at the level of the full study, not this receptor alone: A later genetic analysis reported fewer N-insertions in productive TCRs among donors in an Asian-associated ancestry cluster than the approximately 670-donor mean. According to a later analysis, TCR association rates differed among HLA loci, with DRB1 alleles showing the most associated TCRs and HLA-C alleles showing the fewest. Broadly in line with IMGT annotations, most TCR beta V segments showed up in productive rearrangements about 87% or about 30% of the time in an earlier analysis of several hundred of the donors. The classifier was reported to diagnose cytomegalovirus status with high specificity and sensitivity in both the original cohort and the validation cohort. Correlated functional status among segregating V segments might be attributable to linkage disequilibrium, but an unknown experimental factor could not be ruled out. Because counts were too low, 15 to 20 rarely observed V segments, including chromosome 9 orphons, were excluded from the earlier analysis of 587 of the donors. Roughly uniform sequencing depth across donors was assumed in presence/absence analyses, although this assumption may not hold. A further reported finding was that TCR beta sequences accurately predicted the HLA-A and HLA-B alleles for most subjects in the first cohort. The authors suggested that the approach could potentially be generalized to other disease states and immunological phenotypes. The study gave a list of roughly 150 TCR beta chains associated with cytomegalovirus. Assigning TCR associations to individual alleles was difficult when HLA alleles, especially DR and DQ, strongly co-occurred. A later genetic analysis associated a missense DCLRE1C variant with V-gene and J-gene trimming of TCR beta chains, and an independent cohort replicated the association. Some IMGT-functional V segments, including TRBV6-2 and TRBV6-3, could not be distinguished by the 87-base-pair reads and were therefore excluded. In a later analysis, HLA-associated TCR beta chains were found to be more clonally expanded and to have lower generation probabilities than equally common non-associated chains. In vitro tests confirmed that a few of the cytomegalovirus-associated TCR beta chains recognize cytomegalovirus antigens. A group of highly shared sequence variants was considered likely to be a technical artifact of the sequencing pipeline. Because HLA typing was missing for some donors at each locus, association tests included only the typed subset. In a later analysis, some 18,000 TCR beta sequences were associated with specific HLA alleles at a false discovery rate of 0.05. In a later analysis, several top co-occurrence clusters were reported to appear linked to parvovirus B19, influenza, CMV and Epstein-Barr virus. Most TCR sequences were seen in very few donors, while some public TCRs were found in many individuals. Only TCR beta chains were sequenced in this cohort, and the absence of alpha or paired-chain data limited detectable features. CMV serostatus was the only immune exposure information available for the cohort. A later analysis found that most CMV-associated TCR beta chains appeared HLA-restricted, with HLA associations seemingly driven largely by CMV exposure.

The cohort consisted of 666 healthy bone marrow donors. All cohort members were sampled while nominally healthy, although unrecorded immune exposures were likely present. CMV serostatus was recorded as positive for 289 and negative for about 55% of the 666 cohort members, whereas no CMV serostatus was recorded for the donor in question. Every donor gave a peripheral blood sample, and the peripheral blood mononuclear cells from that sample were used for TCR beta sequencing. The Qiagen DNeasy Blood Extraction Kit was used to extract genomic DNA from the blood cell samples. The library came from the immunoSEQ multiplex PCR assay. For the multiplex PCR, a mixture combining 60 forward primers for TCR Vbeta segments and 13 reverse primers for TCR Jbeta segments was used. Amplification of the CDR3 region of rearranged TCR beta genes was performed with a multiplex PCR assay on genomic DNA. Amplified TCR beta libraries were sequenced as 87-base-pair reads on the Illumina HiSeq System. Per the original workflow: A later analysis tallied around 87 million unique TCR beta chains across the 640 or so repertoires, and about 12 million of those chains were shared by two or more donors. Raw reads were error-corrected and collapsed into unique sequences with a nearest-neighbor algorithm that merged closely related sequences to remove PCR and sequencing errors. CDR3 sequences were aligned to IMGT reference sequences to assign V, D and J gene segments. For a sequence to be retained, at least a six-nucleotide match to both a V gene segment and a J gene segment was required. A rearrangement counted as productive if the CDR3 had no stop codons and remained in frame with V and J, and every other rearrangement counted as non-productive. CDR3 was defined by IMGT convention, running from the second conserved V-encoded cysteine to the conserved J-encoded phenylalanine. The earlier analysis of about 610 of the donors excluded sequences that lacked an unambiguous match to a single V gene segment. In an earlier analysis of around 600 of the donors, V segments were called functional above 56.7% productive rearrangements and were called segregating when the between-donor standard deviation exceeded 5%. A statistical classification framework was developed to diagnose cytomegalovirus status using the catalog of TCR beta chain sequences. In a later analysis, V and J genes were assigned by comparing TCR nucleotide sequences against IMGT/GENE-DB human TR gene sequences. The TCRdist pipeline was used in a later analysis to assign CDR3 sequences and most-parsimonious VDJ recombination scenarios. A later analysis defined each TCR beta chain by its CDR3 amino acid sequence plus V-gene family, and excluded reads lacking a unique V-gene family. A later analysis removed 500 to 600 highly shared, low-generation-probability nucleotide sequences to deal with suspected cross-contamination and a sequencing artifact. In a later analysis, a clonal expansion index for each public chain was calculated from normalized within-repertoire ranks of inferred template counts. A later analysis computed generation probabilities with a VDJ recombination model fitted to out-of-frame rearrangements, and checked the results against IGoR. Hypergeometric tests were used in a later analysis to score TCR-TCR, TCR-HLA and TCR-CMV co-occurrence, with a repertoire-size bias correction applied to the TCR pairs. False discovery rates were estimated in a later analysis by permuting HLA or CMV assignments 20 times. In a later analysis, co-occurring TCRs were grouped using DBSCAN, with TCRdist sequence similarity added in when clustering inside HLA-allele-positive subsets. Co-occurrence clustering excluded repertoires with fewer than 30,000 or more than 120,000 public chains, plus five with anomalous nucleotide sharing. TCRdb took this table from immuneACCESS and kept in-frame rearrangements with V and J called. Such tables lack part of the clones; where checked against another copy, unresolved V genes explain under half of the gap, and the rest is unexplained. Clone size and V and J calls were adopted from that table, with D and trimming inferred from the DNA. The table for this sample lists 200,000 to 250,000 clones; over 75% of them were counted only once. The ten largest clonotypes hold 1.3% of the sample.

V and J are trimmed by 6 bases and 7 bases, and the gene matches miss 2 bases of the junction. From a lookup of the germline V gene, CDR1 and CDR2 are MGHDK and SYGVNS. CDR3 length: 11 amino acids, cysteine to phenylalanine. Only CDR3 DNA is held: 33 bases, read in frame from base 1. In the case of this clone: Its target antigen remains unknown. Base qualities are not provided; no much larger clone lies one nucleotide away.

The TCR comes from a human donor in good health. The sequenced sample was PBMCs. Recombination connected TRBV25-1 to TRBJ1-1; 7 bases in the middle match TRBD1. The nucleotides are TGTGCCAGCAGGAGACAGGGTGAAGCTTTCTTT. It codes for CASRRQGEAFF.